Presented here are 7 T cell receptor beta chains from one specimen sequenced in a study of T cell responses to AZD1222 COVID-19 vaccine. TCRdb's table, derived via immunoSEQ multiplex PCR, lists solely in-frame clones and lacks some. The sample holds about 150,000 clones, 80% to 95% seen once. Here the sequenced sample was peripheral blood, taken 28 days after the second AZD1222 dose. All receptors come from an adult who received the AZD1222 COVID-19 vaccine.

This chain links TRBV19 with TRBJ1-3; D is perhaps TRBD1 (5 bases). The CDR3 runs 14 residues. The germline gives CDR1 LNHDA, CDR2 SQIVND (reference sequence). The ends were cut back, 5 bases at V and 2 bases at J, with 10 bases in the middle. CDR3 nucleotides: TGTGCCAGTAGTGCCTTGACAGCTGGAAACACCATATATTTT. Translating it yields CASSALTAGNTIYF.

The genes are TRBV3-1 (or the pseudogene TRBV3-2) and TRBJ1-1; tentative D call: TRBD1 (6 bases). The CDR3 is 15 amino acids. Trimming cost V 4 bases and J 4 bases, with 16 bases left between them. Germline V lookup: CDR1 LGHDT, CDR2 YNNKEL (reference sequence). CDR3 region: CASSPGIRGITEAFF. The DNA for the CDR3 is TGTGCCAGCAGCCCCGGGATCAGGGGAATCACTGAAGCTTTCTTT.

V and J are TRBV7-2 and TRBJ2-1, with TRBD2 matching 11 bases. Germline CDR1 SGHTA, CDR2 FQGNSA. V lost 1 base to trimming and J lost 6 bases; unmatched junction nucleotides: 2. This CDR3 has 15 residues. The CDR3 is CASSLVLAGANEQFF. CDR3 in DNA: TGTGCCAGCAGCTTAGTACTAGCGGGAGCCAATGAGCAGTTCTTC.

The chain joins TRBV11-3 to TRBJ1-3; D gene ambiguous. Looked up from germline, CDR1 is SGHNT and CDR2 is YENEEA. The CDR3 loop spans 14 amino acids. Trimming removed 4 bases from V and 0 bases from J, with 7 bases in between. The CDR3: CASSSRGSGNTIYF. CDR3 DNA sequence: TGTGCCAGCAGCTCACGGGGCTCTGGAAACACCATATATTTT.

This clone showed up just once. V and J are TRBV3-1 (or the pseudogene TRBV3-2) and TRBJ2-2, with 7 bases fitting TRBD2. There are 16 residues in the CDR3. With V trimmed by 7 bases and J by 1 base, 9 bases remained unmatched. Germline V CDR1 and CDR2: LGHDT, YNNKEL (reference sequence). The CDR3 reads CASTQRGPRNTGELFF. CDR3 DNA: TGTGCCAGCACCCAGCGGGGCCCGAGGAACACCGGGGAGCTGTTTTTT.

The chain is built from TRBV25-1 and TRBJ1-1, with D hard to call. V was cut by 3 bases and J by 0 bases, with 8 bases left in between. The length of the CDR3 is 14 residues. Germline lookup yields CDR1 MGHDK and CDR2 SYGVNS. The DNA for the CDR3 is TGTGCCAGCAGTGATAGCCTCATGAACACTGAAGCTTTCTTT. The encoded protein is CASSDSLMNTEAFF.

This clone has a single count. The genes are TRBV6-1 and TRBJ1-1; tentatively, D is TRBD1 (5 bases). This CDR3 region has 13 residues. Per germline, CDR1 MNHNS and CDR2 SASEGT. V lost 3 bases to trimming and J lost 7 bases, with 12 bases between them. CDR3 residues: CASSEPGQLEAFF. The CDR3 region has the DNA TGTGCCAGCAGTGAGCCGGGGCAGCTTGAAGCTTTCTTT.